These T cell receptor beta chains were read from a single sample in a study of T-cell memory formation after mild COVID-19. TCRdb redid the calling of the 5' RACE reads with MiXCR, one entry per CDR3 protein. The repertoire holds hundreds of thousands of distinct CDR3 sequences, about a quarter seen once, with over 10% in the top ten. The sequencing sample was made of PBMCs or a T cell subset sorted from them (not recorded which). These receptors were taken from an adult woman who had mild COVID-19 (a few samples of this study predate the infection). Cell type and time point are not known. The CDR3 runs from the conserved cysteine through the conserved F or W. The D gene is left open where the match is weak. Expanded clones get a size class; other rows say once, few or many, or leave the size out.

cdr3_nt cdr3_aa d_call v_call clone_size j_call
TGTGCCAGCAGCCTTTCTACAGTGAACTATGGCTACACCTTC CASSLSTVNYGYTF . TRBV7-9 few TRBJ1-2
TGTGCCACCCACTCGTTTGTCGACAATGAGCAGTTCTTC CATHSFVDNEQFF . TRBV6-2/TRBV6-3 . TRBJ2-1
TGCGCCAGCAGCAGGTCAGGGACAGGGATGTCCTACGAGCAGTACTTC CASSRSGTGMSYEQYF TRBD1 TRBV4-1 . TRBJ2-7
TGTGCCAGCAGCTCGACAGGGGGCTACAATGAGCAGTTCTTC CASSSTGGYNEQFF TRBD1 TRBV5-4 . TRBJ2-1
TGTGCCAGCAGGCAGAGACAGGGGGCCCCGAATGAAAAACTGTTTTTT CASRQRQGAPNEKLFF TRBD1 TRBV5-8 . TRBJ1-4
TGCGCCAGCAGCTTGGCTGCAGCCTTAAACTATGGCTACACCTTC CASSLAAALNYGYTF . TRBV5-1 few TRBJ1-2
TGCGCCAGCAGCCAAGGCGCAGGGGCCAATAAATTCGAGCAGTACTTC CASSQGAGANKFEQYF . TRBV4-3 . TRBJ2-7
TGTGCCATCAGTGGACGACAGGGGAGCGAGCAGTACTTC CAISGRQGSEQYF TRBD1 TRBV10-3 . TRBJ2-7
TGTGCCAGCAGCTTATACCGGACGTTCTACAATGAGCAGTTCTTC CASSLYRTFYNEQFF . TRBV14 . TRBJ2-1
TGTGCCAGCAGCTTGATTGATTCCTACGAGCAGTACTTC CASSLIDSYEQYF . TRBV5-6 . TRBJ2-7
TGTGCCACCAGTTCAGGGTCCTACTATGGCTACACCTTC CATSSGSYYGYTF . TRBV15 . TRBJ1-2
TGTGCCAGCAGCCTAAACTCTAGCCCGGATACGCAGTATTTT CASSLNSSPDTQYF . TRBV7-2 few TRBJ2-3
TGCGCCAGCCGACCTTCAGACCTTGCTAACTATGGCTACACCTTC CASRPSDLANYGYTF . TRBV10-2 . TRBJ1-2
TGCGCCAGCAGCCAACGGGACAGGGGAACTGAAGCTTTCTTT CASSQRDRGTEAFF TRBD1 TRBV5-1 . TRBJ1-1
TGTGCCAGCAGACCCCACGGGGGGGCCGCAGATACGCAGTATTTT CASRPHGGAADTQYF TRBD2 TRBV6-5 . TRBJ2-3
TGCAGTGCCAACCAGGTCGACTATGGCTACACCTTC CSANQVDYGYTF . TRBV20-1 few TRBJ1-2
TGTGCCTGGAGTGTTGGGTTTGATACGCAGTATTTT CAWSVGFDTQYF . TRBV30 few TRBJ2-3
TGTGCTAGTGGTTGGAACGACAGGGCTGAAGCTTTCTTT CASGWNDRAEAFF TRBD1 TRBV12-5 . TRBJ1-1
TGTGCCAGCAGCAAGGGATCCGGGGAGCTGTTTTTT CASSKGSGELFF . TRBV7-9 . TRBJ2-2
TGTGCCAGCAGCCCAGGACTAGCGCAAGAGACCCAGTACTTC CASSPGLAQETQYF TRBD2 TRBV7-9 few TRBJ2-5
TGTGCCACCAGCAGAGATCTCGACAGGGGAGAGACCCAGTACTTC CATSRDLDRGETQYF TRBD1 TRBV15 few TRBJ2-5
TGTGCCAGCAGTCCGACCCCTCAGGGCTGGCAGTTCTTC CASSPTPQGWQFF . TRBV12-3/TRBV12-4 few TRBJ2-1
TGTGCCAGCAGTTCAGGGTTAGGGGCCAATGAGCAGTTCTTC CASSSGLGANEQFF . TRBV27 . TRBJ2-1
TGTGCCAGCAGCTCGACAGGGACGAGCTCCTACGAGCAGTACTTC CASSSTGTSSYEQYF TRBD1 TRBV7-7 . TRBJ2-7
TGCAGTGCTCTGGACGGGGATTCCGAAAAACTGTTTTTT CSALDGDSEKLFF . TRBV20-1 few TRBJ1-4
TGTGCCAGCAGCCAACGGGACAGGGGGGGCTATGGCTACACCTTC CASSQRDRGGYGYTF TRBD1 TRBV3-1 few TRBJ1-2
TGTGCCAGCAGCCAATCCGCAGGACTACGCACAGATACGCAGTATTTT CASSQSAGLRTDTQYF . TRBV14 . TRBJ2-3
TGTGCCAGCAGTCTGGGTCTCGCCACCAAAGAGCAGTTCTTC CASSLGLATKEQFF . TRBV6-5 few TRBJ2-1
TGTGCCAGCAGCATACCGGGACAGGGTTCCGGAAACACCATATATTTT CASSIPGQGSGNTIYF TRBD1 TRBV12-3/TRBV12-4 . TRBJ1-3
TGCAGCGCCAATTCTCTAGCGGGAGGGCCGAATGAGCAGTTCTTC CSANSLAGGPNEQFF TRBD2 TRBV29-1 many TRBJ2-1
TGTGCCACCAGTGACCTTGCTTCGAACTCCCGATCCGGGGAGCTGTTTTTT CATSDLASNSRSGELFF . TRBV24-1 . TRBJ2-2
TGTGCCAGCAGTGATGGAGGGGCCCGGAACACTGAAGCTTTCTTT CASSDGGARNTEAFF . TRBV25-1 . TRBJ1-1
TGTGCCAGCAGCCCGACGGGGGGCAACACTGAAGCTTTCTTT CASSPTGGNTEAFF . TRBV5-5 many TRBJ1-1